The 26 T cell receptor beta chains given below trace back to one sample, sequenced in a study of immune heterogeneity within non-small cell lung tumors. Samples each supplied around 600 ng of bulk tumor genomic DNA as template. During surgery, several far-apart biopsies were obtained from every primary tumor. Curative surgery was undertaken by patients, who had untreated, newly diagnosed non-small cell lung cancer. For the TCR beta CDR3, multiplex PCR with 32 V and 13 J primers performed the amplification. TCRdb reprocessed the multiplex PCR reads with MiXCR, giving one entry per CDR3 protein. The data show roughly 7,200 distinct CDR3 sequences, around 20% seen once. Material for sequencing was lung tumor tissue. These receptors originate from a man in his fifties or sixties with non-small cell lung cancer.

In regard to this clonotype: A much larger clone lies a single base off, so this may be a read error. The genes are TRBV20-1 and TRBJ2-3; TRBD2 agrees at 8 bases. The CDR3 contains 19 residues. Germline values: CDR1 DFQATT, CDR2 SNEGSKA (reference sequence). The CDR3 nucleotides are TGCCGTGCTAGTCCATTTGTCGGCGGGAGGTTGGTAAGCACAGATACGCAGTATTTT. Translated, it gives CRASPFVGGRLVSTDTQYF.

This clonotype was seen ten or more times. The V gene is TRBV7-9, the J gene TRBJ1-5; possibly TRBD1 for D (5 bases). The CDR3 covers 15 residues. The V end was cut by 3 bases, the J end by 0 bases, with 9 bases between. Germline loops: CDR1 SEHNR, CDR2 FQNEAQ (reference sequence). CDR3: CASSFGGNSNQPQHF. The CDR3, as DNA: TGTGCCAGCAGCTTCGGGGGAAATAGCAATCAGCCCCAGCATTTT.

Ten or more counts support this clonotype. V and J are TRBV4-1 and TRBJ1-4; TRBD1 matches at 9 bases. Germline CDR1 reads MGHRA; CDR2 reads YSYEKL. V trimming: 2 bases; J trimming: 6 bases; junction bases outside the gene matches: 4. This CDR3 has 15 amino acids. The CDR3 DNA reads as TGCGCCAGCAGCCAAATCACAGGGGGCTATGAAAAACTGTTTTTT. Its protein is CASSQITGGYEKLFF.

This clonotype is medium-sized by share. The chain is built from TRBV5-1 and TRBJ2-3, with 7 positions matching TRBD1. The CDR3 consists of 20 residues. CDR1 and CDR2 from the germline V gene are SGHRS and YFSETQ. J was trimmed by 2 bases and V by 0 bases; bases with no gene match: 18. CDR3 in amino acids: CASSLAGLVSTGLTTDTQYF. The CDR3 DNA is TGCGCCAGCAGCTTGGCGGGCCTAGTCTCGACAGGGCTAACCACAGATACGCAGTATTTT. Combining the CDR3 with reference TRBV5-1 and TRBJ2-3 gives the whole variable domain KAGVTQTPRYLIKTRGQQVTLSCSPISGHRSVSWYQQTPGQGLQFLFEYFSETQRNKGNFPGRFSGRQFSNSRSEMNVSTLELGDSALYLCASSLAGLVSTGLTTDTQYFGPGTRLTVL.

This clonotype is medium-sized. This chain links TRBV5-1 with TRBJ2-7; 7 nucleotides line up with TRBD1. The CDR3 extends over 16 amino acids. CDR1 is SGHRS and CDR2 is YFSETQ in the germline V gene. The V segment lost 4 bases and the J segment 4 bases; nucleotides outside the gene matches: 14. CDR3 loop: CASSTGPGTVGYEQYF. The CDR3 DNA reads TGCGCCAGCAGCACAGGCCCCGGGACAGTTGGGTACGAGCAGTACTTC.

Sample share makes this clonotype medium-sized. The V and J genes are TRBV12-3 or TRBV12-4 and TRBJ2-3; 9 bases map to TRBD2. The CDR3 contains 15 residues. The J segment lost 0 bases and the V segment lost 4 bases, leaving 2 bases of the junction unmatched. The CDR3 region is CASSSTSGSTDTQYF. The CDR3 DNA reads TGTGCCAGCAGTTCAACTAGCGGGAGCACAGATACGCAGTATTTT.

This clonotype was observed a few times. A much larger clone is a single base away; this may be a read error. Lacking the conserved final phenylalanine or tryptophan, this CDR3 likely reflects a read error. Written as DNA, the CDR3 is TGTGCCAGTAGTCCAGGGGGCCGGGGTCAGCCCCAGCATCTT. Translation: CASSPGGRGQPQHL. The chain couples TRBV19 to TRBJ1-5, with TRBD1 identical over 8 bases. The germline V gene encodes CDR1 LNHDA and CDR2 SQIVND (reference sequence). The J segment lost 6 bases and the V segment lost 5 bases, leaving 6 bases of the junction unmatched. The CDR3 loop spans 14 amino acids.

A remark on this clonotype: A clone one base away is much larger, so this may be a read error. V and J are TRBV6-1 and TRBJ2-7, with D uncertain. CDR1 is MNHNS, CDR2 SASEGT, per germline. CDR3 length: 16 amino acids. The ends were cut back, 10 bases at V and 4 bases at J, with 26 bases in the middle. The CDR3 spells CATKVTKVGLSYEQYF. CDR3 sequence (DNA): TGTGCCACCAAAGTTACTAAGGTGGGCCTAAGTTACGAGCAGTACTTC.

The chain uses TRBV28 and TRBJ2-7; TRBD2 aligns across 9 bases. The CDR3 sequence is 20 residues long. V shed 5 bases and J 1 base; nucleotides not matched to a gene: 21. Per the germline V gene, CDR1 is MDHEN and CDR2 is SYDVKM. The CDR3 sequence is CASSLVLVVAGGSLSYEQYF. Here the CDR3 DNA reads TGTGCCAGCAGTCTTGTTCTAGTGGTGGCGGGAGGGTCTTTATCCTACGAGCAGTACTTC.

This clonotype is classed as medium-sized. The chain combines TRBV28 with TRBJ2-7; D gene unclear. Germline CDR1 and CDR2: MDHEN and SYDVKM. Trimming removed 3 bases at V and 0 bases at J, with 9 bases between. The CDR3 has 14 amino acids. CDR3 residues: CASSFRVFSYEQYF. The CDR3 DNA sequence: TGTGCCAGCAGTTTTCGCGTCTTCTCCTACGAGCAGTACTTC.

There are a few counts of this clonotype. A much larger clone sits a single nucleotide away, making a read error possible. The V and J genes are TRBV7-3 and TRBJ2-1, with 12 bases identical to TRBD2. This CDR3 contains 15 residues. Germline CDR1 and CDR2: SGHTA and FQGTGA. Trimming removed 5 bases from V and 8 bases from J; junction bases left unmatched: 7. DNA for the CDR3: TGTGCCAGCAGCAAGACTAGCGGGGGTTTCGATGAGCAGTTCTTC. It yields the protein CASSKTSGGFDEQFF.

To note about this clonotype: One junction end does not reproduce the germline sequence, and a read error may be involved. The V call is TRBV19, the J call TRBJ2-3, with D possibly being TRBD1 (6 bases). Germline assignment: CDR1 LNHDA and CDR2 SQIVND (reference sequence). The CDR3 contains 14 residues. The CDR3 protein is CASSRGQGTDTQYF. The CDR3 nucleotides are TGTGCCAGTAGTAGGGGACAAGGCACCGATACGCAATATTTT.

As concerns this clonotype: One base away lies a much larger clone, so this may be a sequencing read error. Lacking the conserved final phenylalanine or tryptophan, this CDR3 likely reflects a read error. The chain joins TRBV24-1 to TRBJ1-1; 9 bases are a match to TRBD1. V lost 4 bases, J lost 11 bases, and 10 bases stayed unmatched. Per germline, CDR1 KGHDR and CDR2 SFDVKD. The CDR3 is 14 residues long. The CDR3 loop reads CATSEHRQGETAFY. The CDR3 DNA is TGTGCCACCAGTGAACATCGACAGGGGGAGACGGCTTTCTAT.

The V call is TRBV29-1, the J call TRBJ1-1; D remains ambiguous. Trimming pared 4 bases from V and 5 bases from J, leaving 14 bases between. The germline V gene encodes CDR1 SQVTM and CDR2 ANQGSEA. CDR3 length equals 13 residues. DNA for the CDR3: TGCAGCGTTGGGATGCGGGGAGGAACTGAAGCTTTCTTT. It specifies CSVGMRGGTEAFF.

In its sample, this clonotype is medium-sized. V usage is TRBV2 and J usage is TRBJ1-2; no firm D call. The CDR3 runs 11 residues. Germline assignment: CDR1 SNHLY and CDR2 FYNNEI. The V gene lost 5 bases and the J gene lost 2 bases, with 3 bases spanning the gap. CDR3 region: CASSQNYGYTF. In DNA, the CDR3 is TGTGCCAGCAGTCAAAACTATGGCTACACCTTC.

With respect to this clonotype: Germline and junction disagree at one end, which may indicate a read error. The chain recombines TRBV15 with TRBJ1-3; no clear D. The CDR3 is made up of 15 amino acids. The germline V gene encodes CDR1 LNHNV and CDR2 YYDKDF (reference sequence). The CDR3 reads CATIRAGTQGNTIYF. For the CDR3, the DNA is TGTGCCACCATCAGAGCCGGTACACAAGGAAACACCATATATTTT.

This clonotype appeared many times. This chain connects TRBV9 to TRBJ2-2, with a possible D match to TRBD2 (5 bases). Trimming left V 0 bases short and J 0 bases short, with 9 bases between. The CDR3 has 16 amino acids. Germline V gives CDR1 SGDLS, CDR2 YYNGEE. As DNA, the CDR3 is TGTGCCAGCAGCGTAGGTAGCGCAGCGAACACCGGGGAGCTGTTTTTT. This sequence encodes CASSVGSAANTGELFF.

This clonotype was seen repeatedly, ten times or more. The rearrangement uses TRBV9 and TRBJ2-2; D may correspond to TRBD1 or TRBD2 (5 bases each). The V end lost 4 bases, the J end lost 4 bases, and 17 bases lay between the germline ends. CDR1 and CDR2 (germline): SGDLS, YYNGEE. CDR3 size: 16 residues. As DNA, the CDR3 is TGTGCCAGCAGCCCAGGGCGGGCCACGGGCACCGGGGAGCTGTTTTTT. It encodes CASSPGRATGTGELFF. Together with reference TRBV9 and TRBJ2-2, the CDR3 gives the full variable domain: DSGVTQTPKHLITATGQRVTLRCSPRSGDLSVYWYQQSLDQGLQFLIQYYNGEERAKGNILERFSAQQFPDLHSELNLSSLELGDSALYFCASSPGRATGTGELFFGEGSRLTVL.

By frequency in the sample, this clonotype is medium-sized (0.01 to 0.1%). The chain recombines TRBV3-1 with TRBJ1-2; D might be TRBD1 (5 bases). Per the germline V gene, CDR1 is LGHDT and CDR2 is YNNKEL (reference sequence). V was pared by 1 base and J by 7 bases, with 10 bases between. There are 13 residues in the CDR3. In nucleotides, the CDR3 is TGTGCCAGCAGCCAAGGGGGGATTTTTGGCTACACCTTC. Residues: CASSQGGIFGYTF.

This clonotype qualifies as medium-sized. The chain links TRBV3-1 to TRBJ1-5; 8 bases line up with TRBD1. Trimming took 5 bases from V and 7 from J; bases not matched to a gene: 4. The CDR3 has 13 residues. Looked up from germline, CDR1 is LGHDT and CDR2 is YNNKEL (reference sequence). CDR3 coding DNA: TGTGCCAGCAGCGCGACAGGGGACCAGCCCCAGCATTTT. Protein product: CASSATGDQPQHF. The full variable domain, its missing parts supplied by reference TRBV3-1 and TRBJ1-5, is DTAVSQTPKYLVTQMGNDKSIKCEQNLGHDTMYWYKQDSKKFLKIMFSYNNKELIINETVPNRFSPKSPDKAHLNLHINSLELGDSAVYFCASSATGDQPQHFGDGTRLSIL.

As regards this clonotype: It may be a read error: a sequence one base away is much more abundant. The chain combines TRBV3-1 with TRBJ2-7, with D possibly matching TRBD2 (5 bases). This CDR3 contains 12 residues. CDR1 is LGHDT, CDR2 YNNKEL, per germline (reference sequence). The CDR3 sequence is CASSQDDYEHYF. The CDR3 nucleotides read TGTGCCAGCAGCCAAGACGACTACGAGCATTACTTC.

This clonotype is categorized as medium-sized (0.01 to 0.1%). This chain connects TRBV12-3 or TRBV12-4 to TRBJ2-7, with D possibly being TRBD2 (6 bases). The length of the CDR3 is 12 residues. V shed 6 bases and J shed 7 bases, with 13 bases lying between them. The DNA for the CDR3 is TGTGCCAGCAGCCGGGACTTTTCAGAGCAGTACTTC. It is translated as CASSRDFSEQYF.

This clonotype was seen a few times. Germline and junction disagree at one end, which may indicate a read error. The chain employs TRBV28 and TRBJ2-7, with D perhaps given as TRBD1 or TRBD2 (6 bases each). Germline V CDR1 and CDR2: MDHEN, SYDVKM. There are 18 residues in the CDR3. CDR3: CASRQAVVEGELGYEQYF. Written as DNA, the CDR3 is TGTGCTAGCAGACAGGCCGTGGTGGAGGGGGAGTTAGGCTACGAGCAGTACTTC.

By sample fraction, this clonotype is medium-sized (0.01 to 0.1%). The chain joins TRBV6-1 to TRBJ1-5; D unclear. The length of the CDR3 is 13 residues. Looked up from germline, CDR1 is MNHNS and CDR2 is SASEGT. The germline V and J ends were trimmed by 6 bases and 0 bases, with 6 bases remaining between them. The chain's CDR3 is CASRDGSNQPQHF. The CDR3 nucleotides read TGTGCCAGCAGGGACGGTAGCAATCAGCCCCAGCATTTT.

By sample share, this clonotype is medium-sized. The J gene is TRBJ2-7, the V gene TRBV20-1, with D possibly matching TRBD2 (6 bases). The V end was cut by 3 bases, the J end by 4 bases, with 16 bases between. The CDR3 loop spans 14 amino acids. Germline CDR1 and CDR2: DFQATT and SNEGSKA (reference sequence). For the CDR3, the DNA is TGCAGTGCTAGGGAAAGCGGGTCCCCTTACGAGCAGTACTTC. Translated: CSARESGSPYEQYF.

This sequence joins TRBV20-1 and TRBJ1-6, with 7 bases lining up with TRBD1. The CDR3 consists of 14 residues. The germline CDR1 and CDR2 sequences are DFQATT and SNEGSKA (reference sequence). V dropped 6 bases and J dropped 3; count of bases not matched to a gene: 5. The CDR3 loop reads CSARGNSYNSPLHF. CDR3 sequence (DNA): TGCAGTGCCAGGGGGAACAGCTATAATTCACCCCTCCACTTT.